Shown below are 19 T cell receptor beta chains from a single sample sequenced in a study of cytomegalovirus exposure and HLA in healthy donors. PCR involved 60 Vbeta and 13 Jbeta primers. TCRdb's table, derived via immunoSEQ multiplex PCR, lists solely in-frame clones and lacks some. This sample has around 67,000 clones; less than 80% occur once, and the top ten carry more than 2.5%. Sequences were obtained from PBMCs. The origin of the receptors is a woman in her forties or fifties in good health and CMV-seronegative.

The chain joins TRBV7-2 to TRBJ1-5; 12 bases fit TRBD1. This CDR3 has 16 residues. V shed 2 bases and J 6 bases; nucleotides not matched to a gene: 5. From germline, CDR1 is SGHTA and CDR2 FQGNSA. This chain's CDR3 is CASSLTGTGGRQPQHF. In nucleotides, the CDR3 is TGTGCCAGCAGCTTAACCGGGACAGGGGGCCGTCAGCCCCAGCATTTT.

This sequence joins TRBV2 and TRBJ1-2; possible D gene TRBD1, 5 bases. This CDR3 has 12 residues. Per the germline V gene, CDR1 is SNHLY and CDR2 is FYNNEI. Trimming took off 11 bases at V and 11 bases at J, with 21 bases between the two ends. CDR3 sequence reads: CAFSGTVGGYTF. CDR3 DNA sequence: TGTGCCTTCAGCGGGACCGTGGGGGGATACACCTTC.

This clone was picked up one time. The chain links TRBV7-8 to TRBJ1-5; TRBD1 is a possible D gene (6 bases). Germline V gene lookup returns CDR1 SGHVS and CDR2 FQNEAQ. This CDR3 region has 15 residues. Trimming shortened V by 4 bases and J by 5 bases, and 15 bases separated the two germline ends. The CDR3 protein is CASSSGQPGDQPQHF. For the CDR3, the DNA is TGTGCCAGCAGCTCGGGACAACCTGGGGATCAGCCCCAGCATTTT.

The rearrangement uses TRBV30 and TRBJ1-1; D unresolved. The CDR3 is made up of 14 amino acids. Trimming shortened V by 0 bases and J by 4 bases, and 12 bases separated the two germline ends. Germline V gene data show CDR1 as GTSNPN and CDR2 as SVGIG (reference sequence). In DNA, the CDR3 is TGTGCCTGGAGTGTACTAGTGGGCCCCACTGAAGCTTTCTTT. As protein: CAWSVLVGPTEAFF.

Details on this clone: One end of the junction fails to match germline, which may point to a read error. The chain is built from TRBV20-1 and TRBJ2-4; D possibly corresponds to TRBD1 (6 bases). There are 10 residues in the CDR3. Germline CDR1 is DFQATT and CDR2 is SNEGSKA (reference sequence). CDR3 amino acids: CSASGRGTNF. The CDR3 DNA is TGCAGTGCTAGTGGCAGGGGAACGAACTTC.

V usage is TRBV5-1 and J usage is TRBJ2-7; the match to TRBD1 covers 8 bases. Germline V CDR1 and CDR2: SGHRS, YFSETQ. The length of the CDR3 is 15 residues. Trimming removed 4 bases from V and 2 bases from J; junction bases left unmatched: 8. The CDR3 sequence: CASSPGTGPAYEQYF. Written as DNA, the CDR3 is TGCGCCAGCAGCCCGGGGACAGGTCCCGCCTACGAGCAGTACTTC.

The rearrangement joins TRBV10-3 to TRBJ1-1; 9 bases line up with TRBD1. Looked up from germline, CDR1 is ENHRY and CDR2 is SYGVKD. CDR3 length: 14 residues. With V trimmed by 7 bases and J by 5 bases, 8 bases remained unmatched. Here the CDR3 DNA reads TGTGCCATCACCCCACAGGGGGCGCAAACTGAAGCTTTCTTT. It codes for CAITPQGAQTEAFF.

The chain carries TRBV5-1 and TRBJ1-1, with 7 bases identical to TRBD1. The CDR3 extends over 16 amino acids. Per the germline V gene, CDR1 is SGHRS and CDR2 is YFSETQ. J was trimmed by 1 base and V by 4 bases; bases with no gene match: 10. In nucleotides, the CDR3 is TGCGCCAGCAGCCTGACTCCGGGACAGAGGAACACTGAAGCTTTCTTT. This translates into CASSLTPGQRNTEAFF.

The rearrangement links TRBV7-9 to TRBJ1-4, with D possibly matching TRBD1 (5 bases). Germline CDR1 reads SEHNR; CDR2 reads FQNEAQ (reference sequence). V lost 8 bases to trimming and J lost 2 bases, with 12 bases between them. This CDR3 has 14 residues. CDR3 region: CASCRGGTNEKLFF. The CDR3 coding sequence is TGTGCCAGCTGTCGGGGGGGGACTAATGAAAAACTGTTTTTT.

This chain joins TRBV30 and TRBJ2-1; TRBD2 might be the D (6 bases). V lost 0 bases and J lost 2, with 8 bases in between. Per germline, CDR1 GTSNPN and CDR2 SVGIG (reference sequence). CDR3 length equals 14 residues. CDR3: CAWSVTSPYNEQFF. CDR3 in DNA: TGTGCCTGGAGTGTAACTAGCCCCTACAATGAGCAGTTCTTC.

This clone was seen a few times. The rearrangement links TRBV7-3 to TRBJ2-1; D possibly corresponds to TRBD1 (6 bases). Trimming cost V 3 bases and J 5 bases, with 14 bases left between them. Germline CDR1 reads SGHTA; CDR2 reads FQGTGA. The CDR3 runs to 15 residues. The CDR3 spells CASSFQGMSDNEQFF. The CDR3 coding sequence is TGTGCCAGCAGCTTTCAGGGGATGTCGGACAATGAGCAGTTCTTC.

There are a few counts of this clone. The J gene is TRBJ1-2, the V gene TRBV5-1, with TRBD1 identical over 9 bases. Germline CDR1 is SGHRS and CDR2 is YFSETQ. With V trimmed by 0 bases and J by 4 bases, 7 bases remained unmatched. The CDR3 has 16 amino acids. The CDR3 sequence: CASSLVPDRGPYGYTF. The CDR3 bases are TGCGCCAGCAGCTTGGTCCCGGACAGGGGTCCCTATGGCTACACCTTC. Together with reference TRBV5-1 and TRBJ1-2, the CDR3 gives the full variable domain: KAGVTQTPRYLIKTRGQQVTLSCSPISGHRSVSWYQQTPGQGLQFLFEYFSETQRNKGNFPGRFSGRQFSNSRSEMNVSTLELGDSALYLCASSLVPDRGPYGYTFGSGTRLTVV.

The J gene is TRBJ2-3, the V gene TRBV10-3; TRBD2 agrees at 8 bases. The J segment lost 2 bases and the V segment lost 7 bases, leaving 5 bases of the junction unmatched. Germline V gene data show CDR1 as ENHRY and CDR2 as SYGVKD. The CDR3 loop spans 14 amino acids. CDR3: CAIKTAGDTDTQYF. In DNA form, the CDR3 reads TGTGCCATCAAAACAGCGGGAGACACAGATACGCAGTATTTT.

The J gene is TRBJ2-6, the V gene TRBV19, with a tentative D call TRBD1 (5 bases). Trimming cost V 6 bases and J 8 bases, with 14 bases left between them. This CDR3 has 14 residues. Germline values: CDR1 LNHDA, CDR2 SQIVND (reference sequence). CDR3 sequence reads: CASRLTAGSNVLTF. CDR3 DNA sequence: TGTGCCAGTAGGCTGACGGCAGGGTCCAACGTCCTGACTTTC.

The V call is TRBV7-9, the J call TRBJ2-1; 10 bases are shared with TRBD1. Germline values: CDR1 SEHNR, CDR2 FQNEAQ (reference sequence). The CDR3 length is 16 residues. V lost 4 bases, J lost 4 bases, and 7 bases stayed unmatched. Here the CDR3 reads CASSSRDRGWYNEQFF. For the CDR3, the DNA is TGTGCCAGCAGCTCCCGGGACAGGGGATGGTACAATGAGCAGTTCTTC.

This clone was detected only a few times. The chain has TRBV15 and TRBJ1-5, with unresolved D. Deletions cut 3 bases from V and 3 bases from J, with 3 bases between. This CDR3 contains 12 residues. Germline V CDR1 and CDR2: LNHNV, YYDKDF (reference sequence). The CDR3 here is CATSSFNQPQHF. The CDR3, as DNA: TGTGCCACCAGCAGCTTCAATCAGCCCCAGCATTTT.

This sequence joins TRBV6-4 and TRBJ2-1; D not certain. There are 15 residues in the CDR3. Germline CDR1 and CDR2: MRHNA and SNTAGT. Trimming removed 3 bases at V and 7 bases at J, with 16 bases between. CDR3 sequence (DNA): TGTGCCAGCAGTGAGAACGACTGGAAGCTAAATGAGCAGTTCTTC. Translated, it gives CASSENDWKLNEQFF.

The CDR3: CASSPTSGRAGEQYF. In DNA form, the CDR3 reads TGTGCCAGCTCACCGACTAGCGGGAGGGCCGGCGAGCAGTACTTC. The chain recombines TRBV18 with TRBJ2-7; 14 bases fit TRBD2. After removal of 3 bases from V and 6 bases from J, the junction contained 4 bases not matched to a gene. The CDR3 sequence is 15 residues long. Germline V gives CDR1 KGHSH, CDR2 LQKENI.

V gene TRBV27 combines with J gene TRBJ2-1; TRBD2 matches 7 bases. V lost 6 bases, J lost 0 bases, and 5 bases stayed unmatched. The germline gives CDR1 MNHEY, CDR2 SMNVEV (reference sequence). The length of the CDR3 is 15 residues. CDR3 DNA sequence: TGTGCCAGCAGCTCGGGAGGCCCCTCCTACAATGAGCAGTTCTTC. Amino acid sequence: CASSSGGPSYNEQFF.